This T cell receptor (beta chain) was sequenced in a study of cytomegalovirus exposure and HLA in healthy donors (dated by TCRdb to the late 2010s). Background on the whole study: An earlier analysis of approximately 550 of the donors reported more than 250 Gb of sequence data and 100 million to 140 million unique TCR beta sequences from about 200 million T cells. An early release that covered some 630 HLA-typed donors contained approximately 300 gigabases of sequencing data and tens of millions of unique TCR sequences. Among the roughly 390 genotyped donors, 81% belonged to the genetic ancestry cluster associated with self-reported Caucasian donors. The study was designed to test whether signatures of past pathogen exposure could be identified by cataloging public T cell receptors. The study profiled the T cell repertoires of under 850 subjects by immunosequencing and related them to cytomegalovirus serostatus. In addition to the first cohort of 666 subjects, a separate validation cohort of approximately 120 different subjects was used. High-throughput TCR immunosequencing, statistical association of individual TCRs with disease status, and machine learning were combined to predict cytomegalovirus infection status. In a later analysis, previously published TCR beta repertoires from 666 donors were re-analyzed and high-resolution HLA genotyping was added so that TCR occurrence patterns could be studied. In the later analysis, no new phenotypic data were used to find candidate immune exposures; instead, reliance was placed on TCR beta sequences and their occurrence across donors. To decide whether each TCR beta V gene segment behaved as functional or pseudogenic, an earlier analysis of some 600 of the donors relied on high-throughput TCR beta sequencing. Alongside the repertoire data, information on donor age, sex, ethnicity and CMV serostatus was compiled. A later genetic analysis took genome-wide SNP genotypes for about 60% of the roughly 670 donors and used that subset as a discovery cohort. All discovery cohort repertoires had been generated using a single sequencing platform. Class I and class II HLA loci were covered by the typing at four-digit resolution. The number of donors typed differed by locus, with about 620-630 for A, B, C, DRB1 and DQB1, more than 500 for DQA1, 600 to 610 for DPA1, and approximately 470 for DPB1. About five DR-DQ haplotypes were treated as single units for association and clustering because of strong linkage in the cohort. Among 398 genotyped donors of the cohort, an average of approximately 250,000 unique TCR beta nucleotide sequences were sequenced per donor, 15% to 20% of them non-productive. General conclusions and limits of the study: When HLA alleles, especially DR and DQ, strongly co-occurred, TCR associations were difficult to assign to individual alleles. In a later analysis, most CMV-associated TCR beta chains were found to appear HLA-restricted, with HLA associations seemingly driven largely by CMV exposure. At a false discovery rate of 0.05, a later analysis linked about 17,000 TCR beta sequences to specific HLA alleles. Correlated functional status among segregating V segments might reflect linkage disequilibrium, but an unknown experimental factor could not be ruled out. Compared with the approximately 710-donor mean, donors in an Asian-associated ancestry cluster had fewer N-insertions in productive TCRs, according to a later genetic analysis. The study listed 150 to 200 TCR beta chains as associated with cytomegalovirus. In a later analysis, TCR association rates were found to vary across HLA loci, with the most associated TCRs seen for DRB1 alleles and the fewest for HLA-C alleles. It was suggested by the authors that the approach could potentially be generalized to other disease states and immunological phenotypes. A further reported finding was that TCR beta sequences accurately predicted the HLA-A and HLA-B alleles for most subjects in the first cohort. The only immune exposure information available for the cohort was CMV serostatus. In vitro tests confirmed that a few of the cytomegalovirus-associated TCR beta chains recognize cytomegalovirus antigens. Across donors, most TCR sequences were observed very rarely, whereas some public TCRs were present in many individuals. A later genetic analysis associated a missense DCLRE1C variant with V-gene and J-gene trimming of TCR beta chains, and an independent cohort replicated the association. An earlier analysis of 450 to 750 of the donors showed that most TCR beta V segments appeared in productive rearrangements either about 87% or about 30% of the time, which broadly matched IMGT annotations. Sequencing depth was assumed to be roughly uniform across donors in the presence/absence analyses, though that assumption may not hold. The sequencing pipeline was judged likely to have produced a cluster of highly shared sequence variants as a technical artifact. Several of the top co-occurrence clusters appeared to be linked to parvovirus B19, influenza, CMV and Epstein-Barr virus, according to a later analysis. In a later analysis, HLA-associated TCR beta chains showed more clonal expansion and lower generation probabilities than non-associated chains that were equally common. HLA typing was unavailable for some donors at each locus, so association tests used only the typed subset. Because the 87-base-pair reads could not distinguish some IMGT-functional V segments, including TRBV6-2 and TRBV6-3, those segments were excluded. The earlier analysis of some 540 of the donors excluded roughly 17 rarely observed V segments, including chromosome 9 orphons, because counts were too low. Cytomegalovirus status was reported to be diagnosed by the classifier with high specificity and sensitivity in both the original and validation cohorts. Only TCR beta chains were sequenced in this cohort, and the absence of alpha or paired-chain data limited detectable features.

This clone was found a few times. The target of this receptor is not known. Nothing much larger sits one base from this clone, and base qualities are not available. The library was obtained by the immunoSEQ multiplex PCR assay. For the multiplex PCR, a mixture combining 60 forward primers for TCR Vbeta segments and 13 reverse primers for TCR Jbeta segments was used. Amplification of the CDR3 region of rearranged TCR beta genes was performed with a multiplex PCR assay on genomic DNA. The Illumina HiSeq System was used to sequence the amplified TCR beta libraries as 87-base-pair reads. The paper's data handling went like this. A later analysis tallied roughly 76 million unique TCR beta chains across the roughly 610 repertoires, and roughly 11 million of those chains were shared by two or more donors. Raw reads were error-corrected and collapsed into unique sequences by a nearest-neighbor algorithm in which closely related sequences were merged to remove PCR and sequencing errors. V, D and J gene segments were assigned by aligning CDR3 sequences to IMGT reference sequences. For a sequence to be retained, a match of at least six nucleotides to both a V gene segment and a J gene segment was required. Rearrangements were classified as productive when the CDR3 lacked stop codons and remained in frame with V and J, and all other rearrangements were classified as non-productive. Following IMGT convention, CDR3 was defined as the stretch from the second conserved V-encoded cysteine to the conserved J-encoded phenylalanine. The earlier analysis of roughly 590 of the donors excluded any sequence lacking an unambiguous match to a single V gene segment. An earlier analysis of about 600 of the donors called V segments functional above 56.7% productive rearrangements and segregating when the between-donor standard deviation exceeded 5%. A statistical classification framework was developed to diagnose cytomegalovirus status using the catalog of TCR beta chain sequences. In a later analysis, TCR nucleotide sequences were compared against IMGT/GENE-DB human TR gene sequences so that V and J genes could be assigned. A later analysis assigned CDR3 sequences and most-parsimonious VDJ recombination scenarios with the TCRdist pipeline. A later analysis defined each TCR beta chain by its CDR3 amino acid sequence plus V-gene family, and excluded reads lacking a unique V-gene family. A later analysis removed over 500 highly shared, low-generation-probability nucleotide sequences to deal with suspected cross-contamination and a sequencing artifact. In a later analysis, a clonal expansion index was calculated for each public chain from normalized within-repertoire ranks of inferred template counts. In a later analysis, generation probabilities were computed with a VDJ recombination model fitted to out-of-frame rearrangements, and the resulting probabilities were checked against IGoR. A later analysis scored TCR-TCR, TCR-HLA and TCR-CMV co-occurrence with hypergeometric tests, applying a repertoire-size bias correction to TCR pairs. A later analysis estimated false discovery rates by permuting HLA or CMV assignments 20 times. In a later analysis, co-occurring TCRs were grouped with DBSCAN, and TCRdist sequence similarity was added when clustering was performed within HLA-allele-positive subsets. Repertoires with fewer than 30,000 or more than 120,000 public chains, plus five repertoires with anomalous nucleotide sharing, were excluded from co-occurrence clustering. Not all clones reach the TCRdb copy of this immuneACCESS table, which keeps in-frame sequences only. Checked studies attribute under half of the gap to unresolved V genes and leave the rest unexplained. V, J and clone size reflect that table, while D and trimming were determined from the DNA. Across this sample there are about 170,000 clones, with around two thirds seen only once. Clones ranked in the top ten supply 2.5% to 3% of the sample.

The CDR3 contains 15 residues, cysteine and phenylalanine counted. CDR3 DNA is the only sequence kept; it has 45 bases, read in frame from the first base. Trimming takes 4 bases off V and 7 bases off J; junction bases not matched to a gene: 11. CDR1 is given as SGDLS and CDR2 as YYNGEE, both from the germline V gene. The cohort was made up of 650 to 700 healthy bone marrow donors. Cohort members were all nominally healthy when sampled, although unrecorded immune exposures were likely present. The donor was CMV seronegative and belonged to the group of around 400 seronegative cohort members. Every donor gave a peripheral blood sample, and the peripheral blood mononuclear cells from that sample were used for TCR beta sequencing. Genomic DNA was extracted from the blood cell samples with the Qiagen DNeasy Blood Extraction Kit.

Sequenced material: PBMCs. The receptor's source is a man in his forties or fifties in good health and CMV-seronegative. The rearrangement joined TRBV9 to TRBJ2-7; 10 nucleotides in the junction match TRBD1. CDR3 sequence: CASSPRTGGRGEQYF. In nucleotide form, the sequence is TGTGCCAGCAGCCCCCGGACAGGGGGAAGGGGGGAGCAGTACTTC.